This TCR beta chain stems from a study of T-cell reconstitution after alpha-beta-depleted transplantation in children. TCRbeta library preparation incorporated unique molecular identifiers. From the PCR reads, TCRdb called clonotypes with MiXCR, one entry per CDR3 protein. Here the sample spans roughly 670,000 distinct CDR3 sequences, less than 15% being singletons. The study's findings and limits: After transplant, at about two months, alpha-beta T cells were reportedly derived from several hundred expanded graft clones.

This clonotype was detected a few times. Its antigen is unidentified. The clonotype comes from a girl under 10 years old with congenital amegakaryocytic thrombocytopenia, due to receive a stem cell transplant. Source: PBMCs, taken before TCRalphabeta/CD19-depleted stem cell transplant.

The CDR3 loop reads CASSLEGRRQPQHF. In nucleotides, the CDR3 is TGTGCCAGCAGCTTAGAAGGGAGGAGGCAGCCCCAGCATTTT. The rearrangement links TRBV7-8 to TRBJ1-5; D uncertain. Germline assignment: CDR1 SGHVS and CDR2 FQNEAQ. Trimming removed 1 base from V and 7 bases from J, with 11 bases in between. The length of the CDR3 is 14 residues. The entire variable domain, with the rest obtained from reference TRBV7-8 and TRBJ1-5, is as follows: GAGVSQSPRYKVAKRGQDVALRCDPISGHVSLFWYQQALGQGPEFLTYFQNEAQLDKSGLPSDRFFAERPEGSVSTLKIQRTQQEDSAVYLCASSLEGRRQPQHFGDGTRLSIL.